What follows is one TCR beta chain and its context. Antigen unknown. The sample holds other DNA sequences that translate to the same CDR3. The CDR3 has 15 residues. V lost 0 bases and J 2 bases, leaving 14 bases between the germline ends. CDR1 is SQVTM and CDR2 is ANQGSEA in the germline V gene. RNA extraction and reverse transcription yielded cDNA as sequencing template. This table comes from immunoSEQ multiplex PCR, and its TCRdb copy is limited to in-frame clones, with some not included. The sample shows some 120,000 clones, roughly 50% of them seen only once. Researchers gathered lesional scalp punch biopsies and peripheral blood from patients with alopecia areata. This sample is part of a study of CD8+ T cells in alopecia areata. General study points: Scalp lesions, especially in alopecia totalis/universalis, had higher clonality than normal scalp.

The rearrangement links TRBV29-1 to TRBJ2-7, with D perhaps given as TRBD1 or TRBD2 (5 bases each). The clonotype comes from a human donor with alopecia areata. The source material was NKG2D-low CD8+ T cells sorted from blood. CDR3 DNA: TGCAGCGTTGAAGATCCAGGGACGGAGACCTACGAGCAGTACTTC. It translates to CSVEDPGTETYEQYF.